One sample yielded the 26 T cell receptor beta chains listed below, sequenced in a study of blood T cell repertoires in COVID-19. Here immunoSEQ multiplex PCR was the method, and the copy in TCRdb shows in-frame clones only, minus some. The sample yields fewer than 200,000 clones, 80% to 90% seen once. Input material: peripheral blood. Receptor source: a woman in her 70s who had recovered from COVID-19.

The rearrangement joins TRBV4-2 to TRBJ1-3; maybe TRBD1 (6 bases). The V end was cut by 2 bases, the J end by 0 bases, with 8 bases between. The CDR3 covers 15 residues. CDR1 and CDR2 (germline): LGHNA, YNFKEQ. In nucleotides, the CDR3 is TGTGCCAGCAGCCAAACAGGGTCCTCTGGAAACACCATATATTTT. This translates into CASSQTGSSGNTIYF.

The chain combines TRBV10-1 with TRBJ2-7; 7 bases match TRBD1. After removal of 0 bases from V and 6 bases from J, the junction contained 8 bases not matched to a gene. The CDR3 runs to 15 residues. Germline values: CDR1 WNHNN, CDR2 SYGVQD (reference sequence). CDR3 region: CASSESTGARSEQYF. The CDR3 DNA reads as TGCGCCAGCAGTGAGTCCACAGGGGCCAGATCCGAGCAGTACTTC.

The DNA of the CDR3 is TGTGCCAGCAGCTGGACAGGGAGCTCCTACGAGCAGTACTTC. Its protein is CASSWTGSSYEQYF. The chain is built from TRBV6-5 and TRBJ2-7; 8 positions match TRBD1. After removal of 6 bases from V and 0 bases from J, the junction contained 4 bases not matched to a gene. The germline V gene has CDR1 MNHEY and CDR2 SVGAGI. The CDR3 is 14 residues long.

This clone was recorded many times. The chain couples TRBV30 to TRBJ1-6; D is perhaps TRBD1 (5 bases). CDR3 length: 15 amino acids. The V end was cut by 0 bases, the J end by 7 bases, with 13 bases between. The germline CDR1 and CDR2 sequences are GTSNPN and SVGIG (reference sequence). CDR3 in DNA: TGTGCCTGGAGTGTACTAGGGACTTCGAATTCACCCCTCCACTTT. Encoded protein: CAWSVLGTSNSPLHF.

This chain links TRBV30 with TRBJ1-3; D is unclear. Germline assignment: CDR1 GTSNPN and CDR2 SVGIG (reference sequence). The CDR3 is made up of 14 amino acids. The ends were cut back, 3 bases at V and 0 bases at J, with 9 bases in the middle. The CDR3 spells CAWRTSGSGNTIYF. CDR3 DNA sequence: TGTGCCTGGAGGACCTCGGGCTCTGGAAACACCATATATTTT.

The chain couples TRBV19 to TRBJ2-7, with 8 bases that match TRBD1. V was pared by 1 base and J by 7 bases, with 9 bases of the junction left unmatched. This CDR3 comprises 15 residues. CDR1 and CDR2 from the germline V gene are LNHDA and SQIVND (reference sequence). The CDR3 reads CASSIGGQGRPEQYF. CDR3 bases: TGTGCCAGTAGTATAGGCGGACAGGGCCGTCCAGAGCAGTACTTC.

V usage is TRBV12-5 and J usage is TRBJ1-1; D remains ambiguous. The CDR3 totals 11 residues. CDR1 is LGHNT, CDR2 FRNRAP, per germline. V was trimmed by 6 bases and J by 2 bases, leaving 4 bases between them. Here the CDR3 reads CASGLNTEAFF. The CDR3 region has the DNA TGTGCTAGTGGCCTTAACACTGAAGCTTTCTTT.

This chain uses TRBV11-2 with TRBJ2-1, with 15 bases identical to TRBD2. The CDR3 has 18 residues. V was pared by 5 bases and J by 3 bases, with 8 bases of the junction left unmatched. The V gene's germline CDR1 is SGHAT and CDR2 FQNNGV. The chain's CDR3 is CASSPGLAGGGGYNEQFF. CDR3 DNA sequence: TGTGCCAGCAGCCCCGGACTAGCGGGAGGGGGGGGCTACAATGAGCAGTTCTTC.

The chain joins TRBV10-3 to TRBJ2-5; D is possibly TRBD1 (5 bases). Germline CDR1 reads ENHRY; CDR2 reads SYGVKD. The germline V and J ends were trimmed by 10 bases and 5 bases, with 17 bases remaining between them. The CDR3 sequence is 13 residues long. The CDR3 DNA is TGTGCCACCGTGGGGCCCATAGGGGAGACCCAGTACTTC. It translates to CATVGPIGETQYF.

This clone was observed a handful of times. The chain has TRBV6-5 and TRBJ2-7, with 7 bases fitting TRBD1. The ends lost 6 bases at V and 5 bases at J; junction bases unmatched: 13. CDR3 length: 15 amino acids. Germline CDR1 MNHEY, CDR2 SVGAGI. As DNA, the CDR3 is TGTGCCAGCAGGAGGACCACAGGGGTCCCCCACGAGCAGTACTTC. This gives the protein CASRRTTGVPHEQYF.

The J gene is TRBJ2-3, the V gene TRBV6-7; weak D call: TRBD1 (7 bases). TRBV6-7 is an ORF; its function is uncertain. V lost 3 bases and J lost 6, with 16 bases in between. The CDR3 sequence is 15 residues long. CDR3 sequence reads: CASSYAAGGGDTQYF. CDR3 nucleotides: TGTGCCAGCAGTTATGCGGCAGGGGGAGGTGATACGCAGTATTTT.

The CDR3 nucleotides read TGCGCCAGCAGCTTGGGGGGTCAGGGGGAAAAACTGTTTTTT. This translates into CASSLGGQGEKLFF. This chain connects TRBV5-1 to TRBJ1-4; possible D gene TRBD1, 6 bases. The CDR3 extends over 14 amino acids. Trimming took 0 bases from V and 8 from J, leaving 11 bases between them. The germline gives CDR1 SGHRS, CDR2 YFSETQ.

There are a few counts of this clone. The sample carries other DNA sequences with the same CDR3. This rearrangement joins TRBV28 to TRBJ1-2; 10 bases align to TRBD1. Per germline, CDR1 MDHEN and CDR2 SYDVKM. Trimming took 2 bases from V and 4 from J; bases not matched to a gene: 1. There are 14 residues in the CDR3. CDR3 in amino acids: CASSLRTGGYGYTF. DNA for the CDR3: TGTGCCAGCAGTTTACGGACAGGGGGCTATGGCTACACCTTC.

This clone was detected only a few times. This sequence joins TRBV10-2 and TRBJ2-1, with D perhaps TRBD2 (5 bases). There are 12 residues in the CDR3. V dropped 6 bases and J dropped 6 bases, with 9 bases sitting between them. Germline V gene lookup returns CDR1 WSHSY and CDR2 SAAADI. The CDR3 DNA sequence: TGCGCCAGCAGCCGGGGAACCAATGAGCAGTTCTTC. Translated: CASSRGTNEQFF.

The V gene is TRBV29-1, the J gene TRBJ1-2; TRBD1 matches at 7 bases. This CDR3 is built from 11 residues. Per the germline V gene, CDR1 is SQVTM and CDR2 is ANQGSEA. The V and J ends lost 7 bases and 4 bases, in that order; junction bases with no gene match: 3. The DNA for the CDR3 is TGCAGCGCCGGACAGGTCTATGGCTACACCTTC. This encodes CSAGQVYGYTF.

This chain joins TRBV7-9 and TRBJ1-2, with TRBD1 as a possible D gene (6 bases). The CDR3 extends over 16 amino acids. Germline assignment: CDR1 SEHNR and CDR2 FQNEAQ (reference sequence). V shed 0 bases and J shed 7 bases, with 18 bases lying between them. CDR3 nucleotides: TGTGCCAGCAGCTTAGCTAGTGGTCTCCAGGGGACTGGCTACACCTTC. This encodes CASSLASGLQGTGYTF.

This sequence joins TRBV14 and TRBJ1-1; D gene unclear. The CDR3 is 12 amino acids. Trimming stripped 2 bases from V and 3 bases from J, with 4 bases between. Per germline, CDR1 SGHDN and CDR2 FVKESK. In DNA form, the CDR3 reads TGTGCCAGCAGCCAACAGTACACTGAAGCTTTCTTT. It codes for CASSQQYTEAFF.

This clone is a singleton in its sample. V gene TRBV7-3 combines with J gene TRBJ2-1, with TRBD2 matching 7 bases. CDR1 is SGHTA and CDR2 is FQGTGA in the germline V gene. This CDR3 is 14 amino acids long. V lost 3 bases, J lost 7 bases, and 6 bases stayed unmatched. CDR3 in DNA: TGTGCCAGCAGCTTGGATTTCGGGAGGAATGAGCAGTTCTTC. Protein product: CASSLDFGRNEQFF.

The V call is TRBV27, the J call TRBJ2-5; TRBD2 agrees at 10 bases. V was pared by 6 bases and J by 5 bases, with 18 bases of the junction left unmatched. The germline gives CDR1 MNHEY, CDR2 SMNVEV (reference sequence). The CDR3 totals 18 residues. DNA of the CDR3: TGTGCCAGCAGGGGAACTAGCGGGGTGCTTGGGGAGGGGGAGACCCAGTACTTC. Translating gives CASRGTSGVLGEGETQYF.

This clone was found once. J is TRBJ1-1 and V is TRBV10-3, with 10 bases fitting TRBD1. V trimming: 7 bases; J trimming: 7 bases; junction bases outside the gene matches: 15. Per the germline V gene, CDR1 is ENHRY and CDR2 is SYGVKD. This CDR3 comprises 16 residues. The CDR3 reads CAITTGGPTGGDEAFF. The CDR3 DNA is TGTGCCATCACCACGGGGGGCCCGACAGGGGGCGATGAAGCTTTCTTT.

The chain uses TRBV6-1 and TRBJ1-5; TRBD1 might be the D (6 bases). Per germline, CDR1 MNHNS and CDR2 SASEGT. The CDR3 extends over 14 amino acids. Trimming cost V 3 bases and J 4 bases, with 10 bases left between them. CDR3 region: CASSESRGNQPQHF. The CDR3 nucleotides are TGTGCCAGCAGTGAGAGTAGGGGGAATCAGCCCCAGCATTTT.

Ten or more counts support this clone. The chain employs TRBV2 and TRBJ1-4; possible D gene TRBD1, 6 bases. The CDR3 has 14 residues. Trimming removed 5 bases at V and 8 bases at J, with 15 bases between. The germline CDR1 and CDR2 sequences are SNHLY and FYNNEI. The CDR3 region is CASSPGTTGEKLFF. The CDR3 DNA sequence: TGTGCCAGCAGTCCCGGGACAACTGGGGAAAAACTGTTTTTT. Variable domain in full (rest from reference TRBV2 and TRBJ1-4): EPEVTQTPSHQVTQMGQEVILRCVPISNHLYFYWYRQILGQKVEFLVSFYNNEISEKSEIFDDQFSVERPDGSNFTLKIRSTKLEDSAMYFCASSPGTTGEKLFFGSGTQLSVL.

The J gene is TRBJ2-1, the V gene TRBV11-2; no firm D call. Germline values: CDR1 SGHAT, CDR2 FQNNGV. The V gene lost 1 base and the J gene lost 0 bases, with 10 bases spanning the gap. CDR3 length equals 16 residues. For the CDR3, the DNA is TGTGCCAGCAGCTTAGGTCCTCTCGGCTCCTACAATGAGCAGTTCTTC. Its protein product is CASSLGPLGSYNEQFF.

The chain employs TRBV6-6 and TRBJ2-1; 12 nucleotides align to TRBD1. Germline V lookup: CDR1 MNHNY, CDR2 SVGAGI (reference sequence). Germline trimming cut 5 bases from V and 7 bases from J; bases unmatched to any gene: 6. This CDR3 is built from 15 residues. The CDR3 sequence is CASSGPGQGANEQFF. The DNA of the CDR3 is TGTGCCAGCAGTGGTCCGGGACAGGGGGCTAATGAGCAGTTCTTC.

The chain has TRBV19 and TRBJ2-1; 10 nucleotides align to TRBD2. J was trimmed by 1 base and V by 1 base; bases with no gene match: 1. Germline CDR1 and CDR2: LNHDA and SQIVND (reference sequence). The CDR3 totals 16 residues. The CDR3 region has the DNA TGTGCCAGTAGTATAGCTAGCGGGGGTTCCTACAATGAGCAGTTCTTC. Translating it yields CASSIASGGSYNEQFF.

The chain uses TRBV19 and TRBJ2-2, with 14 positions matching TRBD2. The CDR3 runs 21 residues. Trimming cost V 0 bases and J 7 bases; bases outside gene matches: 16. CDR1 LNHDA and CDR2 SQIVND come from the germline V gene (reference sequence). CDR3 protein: CASSIDRRGTSGSQGDGELFF. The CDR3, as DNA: TGTGCCAGTAGTATAGATCGTCGCGGGACTAGCGGGAGCCAGGGGGACGGGGAGCTGTTTTTT.